The rows below give T cell receptor beta chains drawn from one sample of a study of blood T cell repertoires in COVID-19. Produced via immunoSEQ multiplex PCR; TCRdb's table is partial and in-frame only. This sample has about 130,000 clones, with about 74% found just once. Sequences were obtained from peripheral blood. These receptors were collected from a man aged 60 to 75 with acute or convalescent COVID-19. Both conserved end residues are part of each CDR3. A D gene is named only where the DNA matches it firmly. Some rows mark clone size as missing; the rest say once, few, many or name a class of expanded clone.

j_call v_call d_call clone_size cdr3_aa cdr3_nt
TRBJ1-2 TRBV24-1 NA NA CATSDWSGIYGYTF TGTGCCACCAGTGATTGGTCGGGGATCTATGGCTACACCTTC
TRBJ2-2 TRBV5-5 NA NA CASSWDITGELFF TGTGCCAGCAGCTGGGACATTACCGGGGAGCTGTTTTTT
TRBJ2-1 TRBV7-2 TRBD2 once CASKGLAGWYEQFF TGTGCCAGCAAGGGACTAGCGGGATGGTATGAGCAGTTCTTC
TRBJ1-1 TRBV7-6 TRBD1 NA CASSLGADRAGNTEAFF TGTGCCAGCAGCTTAGGGGCGGACAGGGCCGGGAACACTGAAGCTTTCTTT
TRBJ1-1 TRBV3-1/TRBV3-2 TRBD1 NA CASSRTGGRRNTEAFF TGTGCCAGCAGCCGAACAGGGGGAAGGAGGAACACTGAAGCTTTCTTT
TRBJ2-3 TRBV3-1/TRBV3-2 TRBD1 NA CASSQGTGTDTQYF TGTGCCAGCAGCCAAGGGACAGGGACAGATACGCAGTATTTT
TRBJ2-3 TRBV5-1 NA few CASSLSAGTDTQYF TGCGCCAGCAGCTTGTCCGCGGGCACAGATACGCAGTATTTT
TRBJ2-5 TRBV11-1 TRBD2 NA CASSSGLAELEETQYF TGTGCCAGCAGCTCCGGACTAGCGGAGCTGGAAGAGACCCAGTACTTC
TRBJ2-6 TRBV9 TRBD1 NA CASSKMTGSGANVLTF TGTGCCAGCAGCAAAATGACAGGGTCTGGGGCCAACGTCCTGACTTTC
TRBJ1-2 TRBV11-2 NA NA CASSPPDSSYGYTF TGTGCCAGCAGCCCACCAGACAGTAGTTATGGCTACACCTTC
TRBJ2-7 TRBV18 NA NA CASSKSGAGSYEQYF TGTGCCAGCTCCAAAAGCGGCGCCGGGAGTTACGAGCAGTACTTC
TRBJ1-2 TRBV6-1 TRBD1 NA CASSEQDRELYGYTF TGTGCCAGCAGTGAACAGGACAGGGAATTATATGGCTACACCTTC
TRBJ2-1 TRBV7-3 NA NA CASSITSLNEQFF TGTGCCAGCAGCATCACTAGTTTAAATGAGCAGTTCTTC
TRBJ1-1 TRBV5-1 NA few CASSRDSMNTEAFF TGCGCCAGCAGCAGAGACAGCATGAACACTGAAGCTTTCTTT
TRBJ1-1 TRBV6-7 NA NA CASSSGGPFF TGTGCCAGCAGTTCGGGGGGGCCTTTCTTT
TRBJ1-2 TRBV24-1 NA many CATSDSGMGSRGTYGYTF TGTGCCACCAGTGATTCGGGGATGGGGTCCAGGGGTACCTATGGCTACACCTTC
TRBJ2-3 TRBV5-1 NA NA CASSMGQRKNTDTQYF TGCGCCAGCAGCATGGGGCAGCGAAAGAACACAGATACGCAGTATTTT
TRBJ1-5 TRBV19 TRBD1 NA CASRTIGTGDQPQHF TGTGCCAGTAGGACTATAGGGACAGGGGATCAGCCCCAGCATTTT
TRBJ1-2 TRBV5-4 NA NA CASSLVGTPRGYTF TGTGCCAGCAGCTTGGTGGGGACACCTCGGGGCTACACCTTC
TRBJ2-3 TRBV7-3 NA NA CASSLVPLDTQYF TGTGCCAGCAGCTTAGTTCCCTTAGATACGCAGTATTTT
TRBJ1-1 TRBV9 NA NA CASSPNLAFGGPTEAFF TGTGCCAGCAGCCCTAACTTGGCCTTCGGCGGGCCCACTGAAGCTTTCTTT
TRBJ2-1 TRBV5-1 TRBD1 few CASSLGDRVNEQFF TGCGCCAGCAGCTTGGGGGACAGGGTCAATGAGCAGTTCTTC
TRBJ1-1 TRBV18 NA NA CASSLPGSNTEAFF TGTGCCAGCTCACTGCCAGGGTCGAACACTGAAGCTTTCTTT
TRBJ2-7 TRBV5-1 NA NA CASSLEYVSREQYF TGCGCCAGCAGCTTGGAATACGTTTCGAGGGAGCAGTACTTC
TRBJ2-2 TRBV18 NA NA CASSRQLDSGELFF TGTGCCAGCTCCCGTCAACTTGATTCCGGGGAGCTGTTTTTT
TRBJ1-4 TRBV27 TRBD1 NA CASSSRSPGGWTNEKLFF TGTGCCAGCAGTTCGCGATCACCAGGGGGGTGGACTAATGAAAAACTGTTTTTT
TRBJ1-6 TRBV7-8 TRBD1 few CASSLSTGDNSPLHF TGTGCCAGCAGCTTATCGACAGGGGATAATTCACCCCTCCACTTT
TRBJ1-1 TRBV24-1 TRBD1 few CATTGTGSRTEAFF TGTGCCACCACCGGGACAGGTTCGAGGACTGAAGCTTTCTTT
TRBJ2-7 TRBV6-5 TRBD1 NA CASRGTGSSYEQYF TGTGCCAGCAGGGGGACAGGTTCGTCCTACGAGCAGTACTTC
TRBJ1-2 TRBV6-1 NA NA CASSELTENYGYTF TGTGCCAGCAGTGAACTGACAGAGAACTATGGCTACACCTTC
TRBJ1-4 TRBV11-2 NA NA CASSLEWATNEKLFF TGTGCCAGCAGCTTAGAGTGGGCGACTAATGAAAAACTGTTTTTT
TRBJ2-4 TRBV7-6 NA few CASSSQAPNGAGIQYF TGTGCCAGCAGCTCACAGGCCCCAAATGGAGCGGGCATTCAGTACTTC
TRBJ1-1 TRBV2 NA NA CASRPEGAEAFF TGTGCCAGCAGGCCTGAGGGGGCTGAAGCTTTCTTT
TRBJ2-4 TRBV2 TRBD1 NA CASSEYGGQFKNIQYF TGTGCCAGCAGTGAATATGGGGGACAGTTTAAAAACATTCAGTACTTC
TRBJ1-2 TRBV5-1 NA once CASKTEPVNYGYTF TGCGCCAGCAAAACAGAACCGGTTAACTATGGCTACACCTTC
TRBJ1-5 TRBV7-2 NA NA CASSLNGGAEQPQHF TGTGCCAGCAGCTTAAATGGGGGCGCGGAGCAGCCCCAGCATTTT
TRBJ1-5 TRBV6-5 NA many CASSKQVNQPQHF TGTGCCAGCAGTAAACAGGTTAATCAGCCCCAGCATTTT
TRBJ2-3 TRBV7-8 NA NA CASSLVHSTDTQYF TGTGCCAGCAGCTTAGTCCATTCCACAGATACGCAGTATTTT
TRBJ1-2 TRBV7-6 NA NA CASSLGADYTF TGTGCCAGCAGCTTAGGAGCCGACTACACCTTC
TRBJ1-5 TRBV6-5 NA NA CASSYSRGYNQPQHF TGTGCCAGCAGTTACTCCAGGGGATACAATCAGCCCCAGCATTTT
TRBJ2-4 TRBV24-1 TRBD1 NA CATSETGRGTKNIQYF TGTGCCACCAGTGAGACAGGGCGAGGGACCAAAAACATTCAGTACTTC
TRBJ2-7 TRBV18 NA few CASSPQNSRNEQYF TGTGCCAGCTCACCTCAGAACAGTCGAAACGAGCAGTACTTC
TRBJ2-3 TRBV30 TRBD2 NA CAWRVTSGPSDTQYF TGTGCCTGGAGGGTGACTAGCGGGCCGTCGGATACGCAGTATTTT
TRBJ2-2 TRBV30 TRBD1 few CAWRGDRVRTGELFF TGTGCCTGGAGGGGGGACAGGGTTCGCACCGGGGAGCTGTTTTTT
TRBJ2-5 TRBV5-3 NA NA CARSLTSMSPKETQYF TGTGCCAGAAGCTTGACTAGCATGAGCCCTAAAGAGACCCAGTACTTC
TRBJ2-1 TRBV7-9 TRBD2 NA CASSSRTSKDEQFF TGTGCCAGCAGCTCCCGGACTAGTAAAGATGAGCAGTTCTTC
TRBJ2-7 TRBV27 NA NA CASSLLLGQGDEQYF TGTGCCAGCAGTTTGCTTTTGGGCCAGGGCGACGAGCAGTACTTC
TRBJ2-5 TRBV2 TRBD1 NA CASRPGQDQEAQYF TGTGCCAGCAGGCCGGGACAGGATCAAGAGGCCCAGTACTTC
TRBJ1-4 TRBV13 NA NA CASSLHGGNEKLFF TGTGCCAGCAGCTTACACGGAGGAAATGAAAAACTGTTTTTT
TRBJ1-5 TRBV7-2 TRBD1 NA CASRTGVNQPQHF TGTGCCAGCAGGACAGGGGTCAATCAGCCCCAGCATTTT
TRBJ1-2 TRBV6-5 TRBD1 NA CATWTGTPYGYTF TGTGCCACCTGGACAGGGACTCCCTATGGCTACACCTTC
TRBJ2-1 TRBV10-2 TRBD2 NA CASRDTSGGGNEQFF TGCGCCAGCAGAGATACTAGCGGGGGGGGCAATGAGCAGTTCTTC
TRBJ2-2 TRBV30 TRBD2 few CAWSRNSGGARSGELFF TGTGCCTGGAGTCGAAATAGCGGGGGGGCCCGGTCCGGGGAGCTGTTTTTT
TRBJ2-1 TRBV7-3 TRBD2 once CASSSRTSGSGNEQFF TGTGCCAGCAGCTCCCGGACTAGCGGGAGTGGCAATGAGCAGTTCTTC